This TCR beta chain was recovered during a study of T cells in localized non-small cell lung cancer. General observations from the study: Adjacent lung was found to contain a median about 60 of the top 100 tumor clones.

Per germline, CDR1 SGHNT and CDR2 YYREEE (reference sequence). Trimming took 4 bases from V and 9 from J, leaving 20 bases between them. The CDR3 consists of 15 residues. As for this clone: What it binds is not known.

Assay used: immunoSEQ multiplex PCR; TCRdb lists only in-frame clones, some missing. Of around 26,000 clones in the sample, approximately 90% were seen once. Sequencing used peripheral blood, obtained before any cancer treatment. The clonotype originates from a female donor aged 60 or older with stage II squamous cell lung carcinoma. The V gene is TRBV5-4, the J gene TRBJ2-1; a weak D match, TRBD1 (6 bases). CDR3 sequence: CASSRPNGQTSEQFF. The DNA of the CDR3 is TGTGCCAGCAGCCGGCCAAACGGACAGACGAGTGAGCAGTTCTTC.